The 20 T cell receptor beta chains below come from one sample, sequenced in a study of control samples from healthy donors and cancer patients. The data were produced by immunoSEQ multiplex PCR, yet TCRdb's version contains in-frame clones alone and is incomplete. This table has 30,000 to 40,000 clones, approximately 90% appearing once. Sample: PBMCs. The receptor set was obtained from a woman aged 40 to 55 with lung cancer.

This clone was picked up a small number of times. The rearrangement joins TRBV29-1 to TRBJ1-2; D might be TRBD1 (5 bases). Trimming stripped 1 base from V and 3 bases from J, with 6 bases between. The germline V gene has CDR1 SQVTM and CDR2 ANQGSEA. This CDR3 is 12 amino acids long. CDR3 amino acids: CSVEAGDYGYTF. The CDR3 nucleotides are TGCAGCGTTGAAGCGGGGGACTATGGCTACACCTTC.

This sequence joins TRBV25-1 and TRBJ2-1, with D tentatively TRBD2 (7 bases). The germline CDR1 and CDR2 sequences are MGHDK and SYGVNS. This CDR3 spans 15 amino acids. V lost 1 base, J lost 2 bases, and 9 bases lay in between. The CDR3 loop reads CASSEFGGPYNEQFF. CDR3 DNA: TGTGCCAGCAGTGAATTCGGGGGGCCCTACAATGAGCAGTTCTTC.

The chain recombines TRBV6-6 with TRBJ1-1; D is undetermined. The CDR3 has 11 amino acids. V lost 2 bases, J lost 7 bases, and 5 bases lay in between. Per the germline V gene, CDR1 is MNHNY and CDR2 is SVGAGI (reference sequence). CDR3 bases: TGTGCCAGCAGTTACACCAGTGAAGCTTTCTTT. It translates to CASSYTSEAFF.

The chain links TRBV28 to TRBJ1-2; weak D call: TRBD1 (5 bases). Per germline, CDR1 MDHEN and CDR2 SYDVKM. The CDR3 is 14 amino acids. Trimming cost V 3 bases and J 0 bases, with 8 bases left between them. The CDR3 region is CASSFVGPNYGYTF. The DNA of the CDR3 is TGTGCCAGCAGTTTTGTGGGGCCTAACTATGGCTACACCTTC.

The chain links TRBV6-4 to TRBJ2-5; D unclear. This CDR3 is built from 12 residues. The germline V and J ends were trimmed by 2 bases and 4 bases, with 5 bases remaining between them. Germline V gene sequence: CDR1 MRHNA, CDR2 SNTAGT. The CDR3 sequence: CASSDLGETQYF. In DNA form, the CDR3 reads TGTGCCAGCAGTGACCTGGGAGAGACCCAGTACTTC.

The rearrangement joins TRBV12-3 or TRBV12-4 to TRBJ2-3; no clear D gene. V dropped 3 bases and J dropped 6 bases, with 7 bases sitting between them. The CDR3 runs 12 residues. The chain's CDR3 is CASSLNPDTQYF. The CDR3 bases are TGTGCCAGCAGTTTGAATCCGGATACGCAGTATTTT.

In nucleotides, the CDR3 is TGTGCCAGCAGTAAAGACAGGGGACATGGCTACACCTTC. Amino acid sequence: CASSKDRGHGYTF. J is TRBJ1-2 and V is TRBV2, with 8 positions matching TRBD1. The CDR3 is 13 residues long. Germline trimming cut 5 bases from V and 6 bases from J; bases unmatched to any gene: 5. Germline V CDR1 and CDR2: SNHLY, FYNNEI.

The CDR3 is CASYSTDTQYF. DNA of the CDR3: TGTGCCAGTTATAGCACAGATACGCAGTATTTT. This sequence joins TRBV19 and TRBJ2-3, with D unresolved. Germline CDR1 is LNHDA and CDR2 is SQIVND (reference sequence). The CDR3 is 11 amino acids. The V and J ends lost 8 bases and 0 bases respectively, with 3 bases between them. Drawing the rest from reference TRBV19 and TRBJ2-3, the complete variable domain is DGGITQSPKYLFRKEGQNVTLSCEQNLNHDAMYWYRQDPGQGLRLIYYSQIVNDFQKGDIAEGYSVSREKKESFPLTVTSAQKNPTAFYLCASYSTDTQYFGPGTRLTVL.

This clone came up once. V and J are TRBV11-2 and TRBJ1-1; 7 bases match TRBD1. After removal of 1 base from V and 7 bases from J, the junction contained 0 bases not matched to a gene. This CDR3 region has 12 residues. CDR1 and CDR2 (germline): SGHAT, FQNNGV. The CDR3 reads CASSLAGGEAFF. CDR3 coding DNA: TGTGCCAGCAGCTTAGCAGGGGGTGAAGCTTTCTTT. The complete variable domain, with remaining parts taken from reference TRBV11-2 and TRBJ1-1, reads EAGVAQSPRYKIIEKRQSVAFWCNPISGHATLYWYQQILGQGPKLLIQFQNNGVVDDSQLPKDRFSAERLKGVDSTLKIQPAKLEDSAVYLCASSLAGGEAFFGQGTRLTVV.

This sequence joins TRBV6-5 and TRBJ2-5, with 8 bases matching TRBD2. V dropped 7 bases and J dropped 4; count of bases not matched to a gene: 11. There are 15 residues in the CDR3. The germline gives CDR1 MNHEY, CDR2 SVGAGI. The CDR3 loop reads CASKSFSGVGETQYF. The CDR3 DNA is TGTGCCAGCAAATCTTTTAGCGGGGTGGGAGAGACCCAGTACTTC.

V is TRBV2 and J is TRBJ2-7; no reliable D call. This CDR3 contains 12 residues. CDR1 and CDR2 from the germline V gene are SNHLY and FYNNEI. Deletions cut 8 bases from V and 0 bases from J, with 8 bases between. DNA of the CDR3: TGTGCCAGCGAAAAGGACTCCTACGAGCAGTACTTC. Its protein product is CASEKDSYEQYF.

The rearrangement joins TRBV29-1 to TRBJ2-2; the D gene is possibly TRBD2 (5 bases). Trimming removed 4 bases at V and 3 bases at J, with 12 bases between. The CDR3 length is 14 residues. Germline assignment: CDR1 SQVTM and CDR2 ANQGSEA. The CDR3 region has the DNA TGCAGCGTTGCCCACGGGGTCGACACCGGGGAGCTGTTTTTT. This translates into CSVAHGVDTGELFF.

CDR3 sequence (DNA): TGTGCCACCAGTGCCAGTTCAAATCAGCCCCAGCATTTT. Protein sequence: CATSASSNQPQHF. The chain links TRBV24-1 to TRBJ1-5; D gene unclear. The germline CDR1 and CDR2 sequences are KGHDR and SFDVKD. With 5 bases removed from V and 4 bases from J, the gap between germline ends came to 8 bases. CDR3 size: 13 residues.

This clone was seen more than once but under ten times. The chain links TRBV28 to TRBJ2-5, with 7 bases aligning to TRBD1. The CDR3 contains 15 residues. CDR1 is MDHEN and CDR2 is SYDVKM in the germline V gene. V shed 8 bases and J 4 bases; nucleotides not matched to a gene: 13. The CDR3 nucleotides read TGTGCCAGCGGTGATTTGACAGGGTCTGTAGAGACCCAGTACTTC. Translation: CASGDLTGSVETQYF.

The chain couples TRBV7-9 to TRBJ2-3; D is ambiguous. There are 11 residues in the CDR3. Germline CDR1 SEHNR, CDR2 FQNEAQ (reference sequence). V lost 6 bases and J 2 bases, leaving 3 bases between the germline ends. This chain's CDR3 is CASRDTDTQYF. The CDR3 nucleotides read TGTGCCAGCAGAGACACAGATACGCAGTATTTT.

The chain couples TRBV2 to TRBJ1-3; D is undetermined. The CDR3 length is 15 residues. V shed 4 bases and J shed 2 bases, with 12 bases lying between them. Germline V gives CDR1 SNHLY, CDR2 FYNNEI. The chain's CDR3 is CASSVNGPPGNTIYF. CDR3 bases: TGTGCCAGCAGTGTTAACGGGCCCCCTGGAAACACCATATATTTT.

The CDR3 DNA sequence: TGTGCTAGTGGTTTGGTGAGGGCAGGGGAGATCTATAGCAATCAGCCCCAGCATTTT. Translating gives CASGLVRAGEIYSNQPQHF. The V call is TRBV12-5, the J call TRBJ1-5, with a possible D match to TRBD1 (6 bases). The V end was cut by 0 bases, the J end by 0 bases, with 18 bases between. There are 19 residues in the CDR3. CDR1 is LGHNT and CDR2 is FRNRAP in the germline V gene.

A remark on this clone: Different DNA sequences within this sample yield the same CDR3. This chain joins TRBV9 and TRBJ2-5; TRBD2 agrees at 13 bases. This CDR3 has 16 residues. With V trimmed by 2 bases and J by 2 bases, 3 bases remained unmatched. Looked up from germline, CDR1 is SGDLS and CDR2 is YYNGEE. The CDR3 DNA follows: TGTGCCAGCAGCGTGGGACTAGCGGGGAAACAAGAGACCCAGTACTTC. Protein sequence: CASSVGLAGKQETQYF.

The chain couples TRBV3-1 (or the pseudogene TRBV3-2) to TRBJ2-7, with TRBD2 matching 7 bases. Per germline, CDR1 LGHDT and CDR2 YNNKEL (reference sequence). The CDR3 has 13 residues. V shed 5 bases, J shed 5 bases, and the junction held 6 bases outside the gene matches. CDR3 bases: TGTGCCAGCAGCTTAGGTGGGGGGGACGAGCAGTACTTC. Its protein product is CASSLGGGDEQYF.

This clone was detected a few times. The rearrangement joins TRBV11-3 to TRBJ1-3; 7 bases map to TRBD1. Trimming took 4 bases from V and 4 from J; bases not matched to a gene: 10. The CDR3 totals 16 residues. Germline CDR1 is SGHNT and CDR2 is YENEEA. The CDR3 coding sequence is TGTGCCAGCAGCTCCATCATAGGGACAGCCGGAAACACCATATATTTT. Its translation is CASSSIIGTAGNTIYF. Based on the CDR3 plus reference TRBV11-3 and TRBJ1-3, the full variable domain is EAGVVQSPRYKIIEKKQPVAFWCNPISGHNTLYWYLQNLGQGPELLIRYENEEAVDDSQLPKDRFSAERLKGVDSTLKIQPAELGDSAVYLCASSSIIGTAGNTIYFGEGSWLTVV.